This record concerns one T cell receptor (beta chain) sequence. Its specificity is not known. The sample is drawn from a study of T cell responses to AZD1222 COVID-19 vaccine. Measured with immunoSEQ multiplex PCR; TCRdb has only the in-frame clones, and not every one. Here the sample spans about 110,000 clones, around 96% being singletons. CDR1 is KGHDR, CDR2 SFDVKD, per germline. V was shortened by 2 bases and J by 2 bases, with 7 bases between the two germline ends. The CDR3 is made up of 14 amino acids. Study-level findings and limits: With dominance at 160-218 and 743-854, vaccine-associated CD4 TCRs spanned spike.

The chain has TRBV24-1 and TRBJ2-3; weak D call: TRBD2 (6 bases). The source material was peripheral blood, sampled on day 0 of AZD1222 vaccination. This TCR came from an adult in good health. CDR3 bases: TGTGCCACCAGTGATTGGAGGGTCACAGATACGCAGTATTTT. It codes for CATSDWRVTDTQYF.